The 30 T cell receptor beta chains given below trace back to one sample, sequenced in a study of T cell repertoires in cytomegalovirus infection. Their specific antigens are unknown. TCRdb reprocessed the reads with MiXCR, giving one entry per CDR3 protein. The table shows about 310,000 distinct CDR3 sequences, with just under 25% occurring only once. Material: cultured PBMCs, obtained from culture after CMV antigen stimulation. The receptor set was obtained from a human donor in good health (CMV status not recorded). Some clones in this sample may be carry-over from other donors' samples.

CDR3 nucleotide sequence: TGTGCCAGCAGCGTAGAATTAGCGGAGACCCAGTACTTC. This translates into CASSVELAETQYF. V usage is TRBV9 and J usage is TRBJ2-5; a possible D gene is TRBD2 (5 bases). Looked up from germline, CDR1 is SGDLS and CDR2 is YYNGEE. V gave up 0 bases and J gave up 5 bases, with 8 bases separating them. The CDR3 contains 13 residues.

The chain is built from TRBV7-2 and TRBJ1-5; D may be TRBD1 (6 bases). Germline CDR1 SGHTA, CDR2 FQGNSA. V lost 8 bases and J lost 5, with 16 bases in between. The CDR3 runs 14 residues. The CDR3: CASGLQGRDQPQHF. The CDR3, as DNA: TGTGCCAGCGGCCTACAGGGAAGAGATCAGCCCCAGCATTTT.

This sequence joins TRBV27 and TRBJ1-2, with D perhaps TRBD1 (5 bases). V lost 6 bases to trimming and J lost 7 bases, with 21 bases between them. This CDR3 is 15 amino acids long. CDR1 is MNHEY, CDR2 SMNVEV, per germline (reference sequence). The CDR3 sequence is CASSPWDGPSGGYTF. For the CDR3, the DNA is TGTGCCAGCAGCCCCTGGGACGGGCCCTCCGGTGGCTACACCTTC.

This clonotype was detected a few times. The chain carries TRBV6-1 and TRBJ2-7, with 10 bases aligning to TRBD2. Germline loops: CDR1 MNHNS, CDR2 SASEGT. The trim removed 10 bases at V and 2 bases at J, leaving 8 bases unmatched. The CDR3 has 14 residues. The CDR3 DNA is TGTGCCACCCGAGGACTAGCGGCAACCTACGAGCAGTACGTC. Amino acid sequence: CATRGLAATYEQYV.

The chain recombines TRBV19 with TRBJ1-4, with a possible D match to TRBD1 (6 bases). CDR1 LNHDA and CDR2 SQIVND come from the germline V gene (reference sequence). Trimming shortened V by 5 bases and J by 5 bases, and 15 bases separated the two germline ends. The CDR3 runs 15 residues. CDR3 region: CASSDGQGRNEKLFF. CDR3 coding DNA: TGTGCCAGTAGTGACGGGCAGGGGCGAAATGAAAAACTGTTTTTT.

This clonotype appeared a few times. V gene TRBV23-1 combines with J gene TRBJ2-5; D call uncertain. TRBV23-1 belongs to the ORF category, with a function that is uncertain. The CDR3 covers 15 residues. V was pared by 0 bases and J by 9 bases, with 17 bases between. The CDR3 region has the DNA TGCGCCAGCAGTCAATCGACCGTCTCCCAAGGGTCCCAGTACTTC. Protein product: CASSQSTVSQGSQYF.

This clonotype was seen only a few times. V and J are TRBV20-1 and TRBJ2-2; 10 bases line up with TRBD2. Germline V lookup: CDR1 DFQATT, CDR2 SNEGSKA (reference sequence). The CDR3 extends over 15 amino acids. J gave up 6 bases and V 6 bases, and 10 bases lay outside the gene matches. The CDR3 sequence: CSAPRASGSAGELFF. The DNA for the CDR3 is TGCAGTGCCCCCCGCGCTAGCGGGAGTGCCGGGGAGCTGTTTTTT.

This clonotype appeared a few times. The rearrangement joins TRBV2 to TRBJ1-2; D unresolved. V lost 5 bases, J lost 7 bases, and 8 bases lay in between. CDR3 length: 11 residues. The germline V gene encodes CDR1 SNHLY and CDR2 FYNNEI. DNA for the CDR3: TGTGCCAGCAGTCGAGCCAGTGGCTACACCTTC. This gives the protein CASSRASGYTF.

The table lists this clonotype with a few counts. V is TRBV4-1 and J is TRBJ2-5; 7 bases are shared with TRBD2. CDR1 and CDR2 (germline): MGHRA, YSYEKL. Trimming cost V 2 bases and J 5 bases; bases outside gene matches: 8. CDR3 length equals 15 residues. CDR3 loop: CASSQRDYPGETQYF. In nucleotides, the CDR3 is TGCGCCAGCAGCCAAAGGGACTATCCGGGGGAGACCCAGTACTTC.

This clonotype was observed at least ten times. V usage is TRBV7-3 and J usage is TRBJ2-3; possible D gene TRBD2, 5 bases. CDR3 length: 14 residues. Trimming cost V 3 bases and J 2 bases, with 9 bases left between them. From germline, CDR1 is SGHTA and CDR2 FQGTGA. The CDR3 is CASSFVGDTDTQYF. The CDR3, as DNA: TGTGCCAGCAGCTTTGTCGGGGACACAGATACGCAGTATTTT.

The chain is built from TRBV28 and TRBJ2-2; 8 bases align to TRBD2. The CDR3 has 15 amino acids. The V segment lost 6 bases and the J segment 0 bases; nucleotides outside the gene matches: 3. The germline V gene encodes CDR1 MDHEN and CDR2 SYDVKM. The CDR3 DNA sequence: TGTGCCAGCAGGATTAGCGGGGCGAACACCGGGGAGCTGTTTTTT. Amino acids: CASRISGANTGELFF.

This clonotype showed up just a few times. This chain joins TRBV6-6 and TRBJ1-3, with D perhaps TRBD1 (6 bases). V was pared by 2 bases and J by 0 bases, with 17 bases between. Germline V gene lookup returns CDR1 MNHNY and CDR2 SVGAGI (reference sequence). This CDR3 has 18 amino acids. The CDR3 nucleotides are TGTGCCAGCAGTTACCCCCGGGACACCCAGAGCTCTGGAAACACCATATATTTT. Its translation: CASSYPRDTQSSGNTIYF.

This clonotype has more than one count but fewer than ten. The gene calls are TRBV19 and TRBJ2-2; 9 positions agree with TRBD2. CDR1 LNHDA and CDR2 SQIVND come from the germline V gene (reference sequence). V trimming: 4 bases; J trimming: 0 bases; junction bases outside the gene matches: 9. This CDR3 spans 18 amino acids. The CDR3 coding sequence is TGTGCCAGTAGTAACTCTCCTAGCGGGGTCGCGAACACCGGGGAGCTGTTTTTT. Its protein product is CASSNSPSGVANTGELFF.

This chain joins TRBV11-2 and TRBJ2-2; no clear D gene. The CDR3 totals 14 residues. The V and J ends lost 3 bases and 4 bases respectively, with 9 bases between them. Germline lookup yields CDR1 SGHAT and CDR2 FQNNGV. The CDR3 here is CASSFYASTGELFF. CDR3 sequence (DNA): TGTGCCAGCAGCTTTTATGCGAGCACCGGGGAGCTGTTTTTT.

Many counts were recorded for this clonotype. The rearrangement joins TRBV28 to TRBJ2-5, with D possibly TRBD2 on 5 matching bases. This CDR3 comprises 13 residues. V was pared by 3 bases and J by 5 bases, with 10 bases between. The germline gives CDR1 MDHEN, CDR2 SYDVKM. This chain's CDR3 is CASSFDPGETQYF. CDR3 in DNA: TGTGCCAGCAGTTTTGATCCGGGGGAGACCCAGTACTTC. Supplemented by reference TRBV28 and TRBJ2-5, the full variable domain reads DVKVTQSSRYLVKRTGEKVFLECVQDMDHENMFWYRQDPGLGLRLIYFSYDVKMKEKGDIPEGYSVSREKKERFSLILESASTNQTSMYLCASSFDPGETQYFGPGTRLLVL.

This clonotype was observed many times. The rearrangement links TRBV19 to TRBJ2-1; 12 bases line up with TRBD2. Per the germline V gene, CDR1 is LNHDA and CDR2 is SQIVND (reference sequence). The CDR3 is made up of 18 amino acids. The J segment lost 3 bases and the V segment lost 5 bases, leaving 11 bases of the junction unmatched. The CDR3 protein is CASSERLAGASVYNEQFF. DNA of the CDR3: TGTGCCAGTAGTGAACGACTAGCGGGAGCTTCAGTCTACAATGAGCAGTTCTTC.

This clonotype was observed many times. J is TRBJ2-3 and V is TRBV7-2; TRBD1 agrees at 7 bases. CDR1 is SGHTA, CDR2 FQGNSA, per germline. CDR3 length equals 16 residues. V lost 5 bases, J lost 0 bases, and 8 bases stayed unmatched. CDR3 coding DNA: TGTGCCAGCAGCCTTCGACAGGGTTCTAGCACAGATACGCAGTATTTT. This translates into CASSLRQGSSTDTQYF.

This clonotype was picked up many times. The CDR3 DNA is TGTGCCAGCAGCTTAGAGCCCGCCGGGGGGCAGTACTTC. This translates into CASSLEPAGGQYF. The genes are TRBV7-8 and TRBJ2-7, with D possibly TRBD2 on 6 matching bases. CDR1 is SGHVS and CDR2 is FQNEAQ in the germline V gene. The CDR3 totals 13 residues. Trimming took off 1 base at V and 9 bases at J, with 13 bases between the two ends. Looking up the rest from reference TRBV7-8 and TRBJ2-7 gives the full variable domain: GAGVSQSPRYKVAKRGQDVALRCDPISGHVSLFWYQQALGQGPEFLTYFQNEAQLDKSGLPSDRFFAERPEGSVSTLKIQRTQQEDSAVYLCASSLEPAGGQYFGPGTRLTVT.

V is TRBV19 and J is TRBJ1-4; maybe TRBD1 (5 bases). The germline V and J ends were trimmed by 7 bases and 0 bases, with 18 bases remaining between them. This CDR3 spans 17 amino acids. Germline V lookup: CDR1 LNHDA, CDR2 SQIVND (reference sequence). The CDR3 reads CASKTDRPFATNEKLFF. The CDR3 DNA sequence: TGTGCCAGTAAAACAGACAGACCCTTCGCAACTAATGAAAAACTGTTTTTT.

This clonotype has just one count. This rearrangement joins TRBV19 to TRBJ1-5, with D possibly matching TRBD1 (6 bases). The CDR3 consists of 16 residues. In germline, CDR1 is LNHDA, CDR2 SQIVND (reference sequence). Between the trimmed V and J ends, which lost 6 bases and 11 bases, there was a span of 26 bases. The CDR3 DNA sequence: TGTGCCAGTAGAGCCGAAGGGGGAGGAGGGGGGTGGACCCAGCATTTT. Amino acid sequence: CASRAEGGGGGWTQHF.

The V gene is TRBV7-9, the J gene TRBJ1-2; 7 bases line up with TRBD1. This CDR3 has 12 amino acids. Unmatched junction bases numbered 10, after V lost 11 bases and J lost 7 bases. Germline V CDR1 and CDR2: SEHNR, FQNEAQ (reference sequence). The CDR3 spells CACQTGIAGYTF. The CDR3, as DNA: TGTGCCTGCCAGACAGGGATCGCTGGCTACACCTTC. Complete variable domain (other parts from reference TRBV7-9 and TRBJ1-2): DTGVSQNPRHKITKRGQNVTFRCDPISEHNRLYWYRQTLGQGPEFLTYFQNEAQLEKSRLLSDRFSAERPKGSFSTLEIQRTEQGDSAMYLCACQTGIAGYTFGSGTRLTVV.

This chain connects TRBV19 to TRBJ2-2; TRBD2 matches at 7 bases. With V trimmed by 3 bases and J by 3 bases, 10 bases remained unmatched. This CDR3 is built from 17 residues. CDR1 LNHDA and CDR2 SQIVND come from the germline V gene (reference sequence). The chain's CDR3 is CASSITSVGSYTGELFF. Here the CDR3 DNA reads TGTGCCAGTAGTATTACTAGCGTGGGGTCTTACACCGGGGAGCTGTTTTTT. The full variable domain, completed using reference TRBV19 and TRBJ2-2, is DGGITQSPKYLFRKEGQNVTLSCEQNLNHDAMYWYRQDPGQGLRLIYYSQIVNDFQKGDIAEGYSVSREKKESFPLTVTSAQKNPTAFYLCASSITSVGSYTGELFFGEGSRLTVL.

This clonotype was observed a handful of times. This chain joins TRBV10-3 and TRBJ2-2, with 8 positions matching TRBD1. Germline assignment: CDR1 ENHRY and CDR2 SYGVKD. The junction had 4 bases not matched to a gene; V was cut back by 0 bases and J by 4 bases. This CDR3 spans 16 amino acids. For the CDR3, the DNA is TGTGCCATCAGTGAGTCCCGGACAGGGTCCACCGGGGAGCTGTTTTTT. Translated, it gives CAISESRTGSTGELFF.

The chain links TRBV6-2 or TRBV6-3 to TRBJ2-7, with D maybe TRBD2 (6 bases). The CDR3 extends over 15 amino acids. Germline loops: CDR1 MNHEY, CDR2 SVGEGT. The germline V and J ends were trimmed by 6 bases and 0 bases, with 15 bases remaining between them. For the CDR3, the DNA is TGTGCCAGCAGACCGGGGGACTTTAGCTCCTACGAGCAGTACGTC. It encodes CASRPGDFSSYEQYV.

This clonotype came up a few times. The J gene is TRBJ2-5, the V gene TRBV7-7, with TRBD2 matching 14 bases. This CDR3 has 16 residues. V lost 3 bases and J lost 4; bases outside the gene matches: 4. Germline CDR1 and CDR2: SSHAT and FNYEAQ (reference sequence). The CDR3 nucleotides read TGTGCCAGCAGCTTGGGGACTAGCGGGAGCGCAGAGACCCAGTACTTC. Encoded protein: CASSLGTSGSAETQYF.

This rearrangement joins TRBV27 to TRBJ2-1; D gene uncertain. Germline V CDR1 and CDR2: MNHEY, SMNVEV (reference sequence). Trimming took 2 bases from V and 2 from J, leaving 7 bases between them. This CDR3 has 14 residues. Written as DNA, the CDR3 is TGTGCCAGCAGTTTAATGGACGCCTACAATGAGCAGTTCTTC. Its translation: CASSLMDAYNEQFF.

This clonotype was counted many times. This rearrangement joins TRBV4-1 to TRBJ2-3; weak D call: TRBD1 (5 bases). Germline CDR1 reads MGHRA; CDR2 reads YSYEKL. The CDR3 loop spans 14 amino acids. V was trimmed by 2 bases and J by 1 base, leaving 7 bases between them. As DNA, the CDR3 is TGCGCCAGCAGCCAATCACAGGGCACAGATACGCAGTATTTT. Its protein is CASSQSQGTDTQYF.

This clonotype was seen a few times. The chain recombines TRBV12-3 or TRBV12-4 with TRBJ2-1; 11 bases are a match to TRBD2. V shed 5 bases and J 9 bases; nucleotides not matched to a gene: 9. The length of the CDR3 is 15 residues. CDR3 in amino acids: CASSHLAGGRGEQFF. The DNA for the CDR3 is TGTGCCAGCAGTCATCTAGCGGGAGGACGGGGTGAGCAGTTCTTC.

J is TRBJ1-1 and V is TRBV5-1; D gene unclear. The CDR3 runs to 15 residues. Germline V CDR1 and CDR2: SGHRS, YFSETQ. Trimming took off 4 bases at V and 1 base at J, with 14 bases between the two ends. The CDR3 coding sequence is TGCGCCAGCAGCCCGGAACCGGACTCGAACACTGAAGCTTTCTTT. Translating gives CASSPEPDSNTEAFF.

V is TRBV5-8 and J is TRBJ2-3; the D is unclear. The CDR3 consists of 14 residues. V was shortened by 0 bases and J by 6 bases, with 11 bases between the two germline ends. The germline V gene has CDR1 SGHTS and CDR2 YDEGEE. The CDR3 is CASSLARLRDTQYF. DNA for the CDR3: TGTGCCAGCAGCTTGGCGAGACTTAGGGATACGCAGTATTTT.